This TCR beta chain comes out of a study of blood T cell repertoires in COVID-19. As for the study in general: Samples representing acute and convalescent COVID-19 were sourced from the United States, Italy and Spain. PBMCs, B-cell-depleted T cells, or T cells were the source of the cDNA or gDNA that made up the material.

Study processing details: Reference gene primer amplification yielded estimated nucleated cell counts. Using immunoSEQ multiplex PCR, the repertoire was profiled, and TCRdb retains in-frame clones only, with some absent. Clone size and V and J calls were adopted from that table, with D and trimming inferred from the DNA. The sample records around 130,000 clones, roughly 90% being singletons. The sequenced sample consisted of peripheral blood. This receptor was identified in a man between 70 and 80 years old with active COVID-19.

The CDR3 coding sequence is TGTGCCAGCAGCCCCGAGGGAGCCCGAATCTACGAGCAGTACTTC. As protein: CASSPEGARIYEQYF. V gene TRBV6-5 combines with J gene TRBJ2-7; D possibly corresponds to TRBD2 (5 bases). The CDR3 is made up of 15 amino acids. Trimming shortened V by 6 bases and J by 3 bases, and 18 bases separated the two germline ends. From germline, CDR1 is MNHEY and CDR2 SVGAGI.